This T cell receptor beta chain was retrieved from a study of early T cells in non-severe SARS-CoV-2 infection. This clonotype occurred many times. TCRdb reprocessed the 5' RACE reads with MiXCR, giving one entry per CDR3 protein. This sample has about 54,000 distinct CDR3 sequences, with less than 9.5% found just once. CDR1 SQVTM and CDR2 ANQGSEA come from the germline V gene. V lost 4 bases to trimming and J lost 5 bases, with 9 bases between them. The CDR3 has 12 amino acids. Sequencing was performed on whole blood, taken at baseline. This clonotype was sampled from an adult who was a healthcare worker with PCR-confirmed SARS-CoV-2 infection or an uninfected control (not recorded which). The chain recombines TRBV29-1 with TRBJ1-5; D uncertain. CDR3 amino acids: CSVGARDQPQHF. DNA for the CDR3: TGCAGCGTTGGTGCGAGGGATCAGCCCCAGCATTTT.